The clone carrying this T cell receptor (beta chain) was counted a few times. As yet, its antigen is unknown. All of the isolated RNA was reverse transcribed, so expressed TCRB transcripts were sequenced. Samples of naive, central memory and regulatory T cells yielded a mean of about 3.4 million reads. The protocol was immunoSEQ multiplex PCR, while the TCRdb copy is restricted to in-frame clones and leaves out a portion. The table records 600,000 to 700,000 clones, approximately 13% of them present only once. This entry comes from a study of beta chain features in type 1 diabetes. General study results and limits: A potential influence of HLA type upon TCRB rearrangement remained unresolved herein. Among patients with Type 1 diabetes, TCRB CDR3s were moderately but significantly shorter in every one of the four CD4+ subsets. Sequencing of cDNA might inflate the share of cells that strongly express TCR.

CDR1 and CDR2 (germline): SGHTS, YDEGEE. V lost 4 bases and J lost 5, with 15 bases in between. There are 14 residues in the CDR3. This sequence was found in a man between 25 and 39 years old with type 1 diabetes. V is TRBV5-8 and J is TRBJ1-1; D is possibly TRBD1 (5 bases). Sequencing was done on a sample of naive CD4+ T cells from blood. DNA of the CDR3: TGTGCCAGCAGCGGCAGGGTATTTGGTACTGAAGCTTTCTTT. Residues: CASSGRVFGTEAFF. The entire variable domain, with the rest obtained from reference TRBV5-8 and TRBJ1-1, is as follows: EAGVTQSPTHLIKTRGQQATLRCSPISGHTSVYWYQQALGLGLQFLLWYDEGEERNRGNFPPRFSGRQFPNYSSELNVNALELEDSALYLCASSGRVFGTEAFFGQGTRLTVV.